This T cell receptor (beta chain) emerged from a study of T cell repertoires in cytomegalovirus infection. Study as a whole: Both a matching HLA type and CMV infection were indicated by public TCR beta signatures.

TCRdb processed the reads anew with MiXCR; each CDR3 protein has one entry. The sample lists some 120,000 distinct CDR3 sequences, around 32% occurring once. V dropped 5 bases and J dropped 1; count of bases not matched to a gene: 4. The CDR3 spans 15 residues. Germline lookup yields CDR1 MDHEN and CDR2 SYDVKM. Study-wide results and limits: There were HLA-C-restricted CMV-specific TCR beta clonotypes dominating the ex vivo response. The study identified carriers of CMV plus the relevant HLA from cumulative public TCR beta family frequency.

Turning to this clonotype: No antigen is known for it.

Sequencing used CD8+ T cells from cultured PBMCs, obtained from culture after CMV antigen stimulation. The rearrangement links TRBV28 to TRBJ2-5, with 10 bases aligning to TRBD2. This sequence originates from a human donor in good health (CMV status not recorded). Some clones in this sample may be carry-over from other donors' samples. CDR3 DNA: TGTGCCAGCAGTCCAGCGGGGGGGGGCCAAGAGACCCAGTACTTC. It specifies CASSPAGGGQETQYF.